This section outlines one TCR beta chain sequence together with its context. The antigen remains unidentified. Reverse transcribed after extraction, RNA yielded cDNA as the sequencing template. The protocol was immunoSEQ multiplex PCR, while the TCRdb copy is restricted to in-frame clones and leaves out a portion. Of more than 200,000 clones listed, around two thirds were seen once; the top ten hold around 1.2%. These data come from a study of CD8+ T cells in alopecia areata. About the study: Tofacitinib lasted 6 to 18 months, then 6 months off drug. Whole-study results and caveats: Lesional tissue from the scalp (especially in alopecia totalis/universalis) showed higher clonality than normal scalp.

Sequencing used CD4+ T cells sorted from blood, obtained at week 0. This TCR was sampled from a human donor with alopecia areata.

The CDR3 here is CASSLLAGATDTQYF. DNA of the CDR3: TGCGCCAGCAGCTTACTAGCGGGGGCCACAGATACGCAGTATTTT. The chain couples TRBV5-1 to TRBJ2-3; 11 bases align to TRBD2. With V trimmed by 2 bases and J by 2 bases, 1 base remained unmatched. Germline V gene lookup returns CDR1 SGHRS and CDR2 YFSETQ. CDR3 length: 15 amino acids.